These 20 T cell receptor beta chains originate from one sample sequenced in a study of CD8+CD57+ T cells in acquired aplastic anemia. Profiling of TCR beta VDJ combinations and CDR3 sequences used genomic DNA as template. TCRdb ran MiXCR on the reads and lists one entry per CDR3 protein. The table shows a few hundred thousand distinct CDR3 sequences, with around 68% occurring only once. The specimen was sorted CD4+, CD8+, or CD8+CD57+ T cells (not recorded which) from PBMCs. The receptors shown here come from a human donor in good health, serving as a control.

There are many counts of this clonotype. The chain couples TRBV20-1 to TRBJ2-3, with 15 bases aligning to TRBD2. CDR1 and CDR2 from the germline V gene are DFQATT and SNEGSKA (reference sequence). The V segment lost 5 bases and the J segment 3 bases; nucleotides outside the gene matches: 3. This CDR3 region has 15 residues. CDR3 loop: CSAPGTSGGTDTQYF. The CDR3 DNA is TGCAGTGCTCCCGGGACTAGCGGGGGGACAGATACGCAGTATTTT.

This clonotype was observed at least ten times. The CDR3 region has the DNA TGTGCCAGCAGCAGGACTAGCGGGTCAGATACGCAGTATTTT. Translating gives CASSRTSGSDTQYF. The chain employs TRBV7-9 and TRBJ2-3, with TRBD2 matching 11 bases. The CDR3 totals 14 residues. The J segment lost 4 bases and the V segment lost 5 bases, leaving 2 bases of the junction unmatched. CDR1 SEHNR and CDR2 FQNEAQ come from the germline V gene (reference sequence).

The chain carries TRBV9 and TRBJ1-1; D possibly corresponds to TRBD1 (5 bases). Germline CDR1 is SGDLS and CDR2 is YYNGEE. CDR3 length: 14 amino acids. V was pared by 4 bases and J by 4 bases, with 14 bases between. This CDR3 reads CASSMPGLLTEAFF. The CDR3, as DNA: TGTGCCAGCAGCATGCCGGGACTGCTCACTGAAGCTTTCTTT.

This clonotype was seen at least ten times. The chain recombines TRBV3-1 with TRBJ2-7; D gene uncertain. The germline V gene has CDR1 LGHDT and CDR2 YNNKEL (reference sequence). V lost 0 bases and J lost 3, with 9 bases in between. The CDR3 runs to 14 residues. CDR3 in amino acids: CASSQDIKGYEQYF. CDR3 coding DNA: TGTGCCAGCAGCCAAGACATAAAAGGCTACGAGCAGTACTTC.

This clonotype was seen just once. The V and J genes are TRBV7-8 and TRBJ2-1, with TRBD2 matching 9 bases. V shed 5 bases, J shed 4 bases, and the junction held 3 bases outside the gene matches. Germline values: CDR1 SGHVS, CDR2 FQNEAQ. The CDR3 sequence is 14 residues long. CDR3 DNA: TGTGCCAGCAGCCAGGCGGGAGGGTACAATGAGCAGTTCTTC. Amino acid sequence: CASSQAGGYNEQFF.

In its sample, this clonotype was seen many times. The chain uses TRBV7-6 and TRBJ1-2; D is unresolved. The CDR3 consists of 12 residues. The V gene's germline CDR1 is SGHVS and CDR2 FNYEAQ. V shed 4 bases and J shed 4 bases, with 7 bases lying between them. CDR3 amino acids: CASSSGGYGYTF. The CDR3 DNA is TGTGCCAGCAGCTCGGGTGGCTATGGCTACACCTTC.

Written as DNA, the CDR3 is TGCAGTGCGGGACAGGGGGCGGACACTGAAGCTTTCTTT. Residues: CSAGQGADTEAFF. The genes are TRBV20-1 and TRBJ1-1; the match to TRBD1 covers 12 bases. From germline, CDR1 is DFQATT and CDR2 SNEGSKA (reference sequence). V lost 6 bases and J lost 3; bases outside the gene matches: 2. The CDR3 length is 13 residues.

This clonotype was found once. V gene TRBV29-1 combines with J gene TRBJ1-2; TRBD1 matches 7 bases. Germline CDR1 and CDR2: SQVTM and ANQGSEA. The CDR3 runs 14 residues. V lost 5 bases and J lost 3; bases outside the gene matches: 9. In DNA, the CDR3 is TGCAGCGTTTGGGCAGGGGGTCCTCACTATGGCTACACCTTC. It yields the protein CSVWAGGPHYGYTF.

Only a few counts were recorded for this clonotype. The J gene is TRBJ1-1, the V gene TRBV19; unclear D gene. The CDR3 totals 15 residues. Germline V gene data show CDR1 as LNHDA and CDR2 as SQIVND (reference sequence). V lost 6 bases to trimming and J lost 0 bases, with 14 bases between them. The CDR3 DNA reads as TGTGCCAGTAGCTTAGTGGAGCACATGAACACTGAAGCTTTCTTT. Its translation is CASSLVEHMNTEAFF.

This clonotype has at least ten counts. The rearrangement joins TRBV7-2 to TRBJ2-7; D remains ambiguous. Between the trimmed V and J ends, which lost 5 bases and 6 bases, there was a span of 11 bases. This CDR3 is built from 12 residues. Germline V CDR1 and CDR2: SGHTA, FQGNSA. The CDR3 here is CASSSDGPEQYF. The CDR3, as DNA: TGTGCCAGCAGCAGCGACGGACCCGAGCAGTACTTC. Supplemented by reference TRBV7-2 and TRBJ2-7, the full variable domain reads GAGVSQSPSNKVTEKGKDVELRCDPISGHTALYWYRQSLGQGLEFLIYFQGNSAPDKSGLPSDRFSAERTGGSVSTLTIQRTQQEDSAVYLCASSSDGPEQYFGPGTRLTVT.

This clonotype was counted only a few times. At one boundary the junction diverges from the germline segment, which might be a read error. CDR3 loop: CASSQDIQGAYNEQSF. CDR3 in DNA: TGCGCCAGCAGCCAAGATATACAGGGGGCCTACAATGAGCAGTCCTTC. V and J are TRBV4-3 and TRBJ2-1, with 9 bases fitting TRBD1. The CDR3 extends over 16 amino acids. CDR1 LGHNA and CDR2 YSLEER come from the germline V gene.

The chain combines TRBV6-5 with TRBJ2-1; 8 bases are a match to TRBD1. The V and J ends lost 10 bases and 5 bases, in that order; junction bases with no gene match: 16. CDR1 MNHEY and CDR2 SVGAGI come from the germline V gene. CDR3 length equals 16 residues. CDR3 sequence: CATRLPAGQVHNEQFF. DNA for the CDR3: TGTGCCACGAGACTCCCGGCGGGACAGGTTCACAATGAGCAGTTCTTC.

The V gene is TRBV12-3 or TRBV12-4, the J gene TRBJ1-2, with 8 bases matching TRBD1. J was trimmed by 6 bases and V by 7 bases; bases with no gene match: 10. The CDR3 is 14 amino acids. CDR3 sequence (DNA): TGTGCCAGCACCTTCAACAGGGGGTCGGATGGCTACACCTTC. Its protein product is CASTFNRGSDGYTF.

The rearrangement joins TRBV6-4 to TRBJ2-7; 11 bases agree with TRBD1. The CDR3 covers 13 residues. Germline V gene sequence: CDR1 MRHNA, CDR2 SNTAGT. J lost 5 bases, V lost 5 bases, and 2 bases had no gene match. CDR3 sequence reads: CASSPGQGDEQYF. The DNA for the CDR3 is TGTGCCAGCAGTCCGGGACAGGGGGACGAGCAGTACTTC.

This clonotype was counted a few times. The chain has TRBV7-9 and TRBJ1-1; D ambiguous. CDR3 length: 12 amino acids. Germline lookup yields CDR1 SEHNR and CDR2 FQNEAQ (reference sequence). Trimming pared 1 base from V and 5 bases from J, leaving 5 bases between. In nucleotides, the CDR3 is TGTGCCAGCAGCTTAGTAGAGACTGAAGCTTTCTTT. Translated: CASSLVETEAFF.

This clonotype was counted at least ten times. Sequence at one end of the junction differs from germline and may be a read error. The chain joins TRBV5-1 to TRBJ1-5, with 10 positions matching TRBD1. Germline V gene sequence: CDR1 SGHRS, CDR2 YFSETQ. This CDR3 is 15 amino acids long. In DNA form, the CDR3 reads TGTGCCAGCAGCCTTGGACAGGGGGACAATCAGCCCCAGCATTTT. Translation: CASSLGQGDNQPQHF.

This rearrangement joins TRBV3-1 to TRBJ1-6; D unresolved. The V and J ends lost 2 bases and 10 bases respectively, with 9 bases between them. The length of the CDR3 is 13 residues. In germline, CDR1 is LGHDT, CDR2 YNNKEL (reference sequence). CDR3 amino acids: CASSQSAGSPLHF. In DNA, the CDR3 is TGTGCCAGCAGCCAATCCGCGGGGTCACCCCTCCACTTT.

About this clonotype itself: Here the CDR3 omits its conserved ending phenylalanine or tryptophan, so a read error is the likely source. This rearrangement joins TRBV4-3 to TRBJ2-5; maybe TRBD2 (5 bases). The germline gives CDR1 LGHNA, CDR2 YSLEER. V was trimmed by 0 bases and J by 5 bases, leaving 16 bases between them. CDR3 length: 16 amino acids. This CDR3 is CASSQDLARDGETQYL. The CDR3 DNA is TGCGCCAGCAGCCAAGACCTGGCCCGGGATGGGGAGACCCAGTACCTC.

This chain links TRBV12-3 or TRBV12-4 with TRBJ2-6; D is undetermined. Between the trimmed V and J ends, which lost 5 bases and 0 bases, there was a span of 8 bases. This CDR3 is built from 15 residues. DNA of the CDR3: TGTGCCAGCAGTGCAGTCGTCTCTGGGGCCAACGTCCTGACTTTC. It specifies CASSAVVSGANVLTF.

V is TRBV7-9 and J is TRBJ2-7, with a tentative D call TRBD1 (5 bases). This CDR3 comprises 13 residues. Germline-derived CDR1 and CDR2 are SEHNR and FQNEAQ (reference sequence). Trimming took off 5 bases at V and 2 bases at J, with 10 bases between the two ends. This chain's CDR3 is CASSLDTTYEQYF. The CDR3 DNA sequence: TGTGCCAGCAGCCTGGACACAACCTACGAGCAGTACTTC.